This paragraph covers one TCR beta chain sequence. This entry comes from a study of glioma-infiltrating T cells after dendritic cell vaccination. Some clones are missing from TCRdb's copy, which holds only in-frame ones; the method was immunoSEQ multiplex PCR. This table has approximately 60,000 clones, roughly 86% appearing once. Indicated time point: after dendritic cell vaccination, including at tumor progression/relapse. No glioblastoma patient carried an isocitrate dehydrogenase mutation. V lost 0 bases, J lost 8 bases, and 5 bases stayed unmatched. Looked up from germline, CDR1 is GTSNPN and CDR2 is SVGIG (reference sequence). The length of the CDR3 is 15 residues.

The TCR originated in a human donor with glioblastoma. The J gene is TRBJ1-6, the V gene TRBV30, with 9 bases identical to TRBD1. Sequencing used blood, obtained after dendritic cell vaccination. CDR3 in amino acids: CAWSVRQGGYSPLHF. CDR3 nucleotide sequence: TGTGCCTGGAGTGTAAGACAGGGGGGATATTCACCCCTCCACTTT. The full variable domain, in which reference TRBV30 and TRBJ1-6 provide the parts outside the CDR3, is SQTIHQWPATLVQPVGSPLSLECTVEGTSNPNLYWYRQAAGRGLQLLFYSVGIGQISSEVPQNLSASRPQDRQFILSSKKLLLSDSGFYLCAWSVRQGGYSPLHFGNGTRLTVT.